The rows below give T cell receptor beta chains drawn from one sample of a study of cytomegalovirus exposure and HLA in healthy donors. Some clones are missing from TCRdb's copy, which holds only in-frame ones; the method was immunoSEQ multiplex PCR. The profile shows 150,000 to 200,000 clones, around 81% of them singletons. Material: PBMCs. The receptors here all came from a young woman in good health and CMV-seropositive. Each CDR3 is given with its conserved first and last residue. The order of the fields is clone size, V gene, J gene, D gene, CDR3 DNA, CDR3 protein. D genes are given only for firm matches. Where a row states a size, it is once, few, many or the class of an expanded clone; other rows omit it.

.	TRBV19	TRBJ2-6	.	TGTGCCAGTAGTATGAGGCTACAGGGCTCTGGGGCCAACGTCCTGACTTTC	CASSMRLQGSGANVLTF
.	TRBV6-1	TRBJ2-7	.	TGTGCCAGCAGTGAACTGGGGCCCTACGAGCAGTACTTC	CASSELGPYEQYF
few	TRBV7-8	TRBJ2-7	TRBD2	TGTGCCACCGGGGGGGCTTCCTACGAGCAGTACTTC	CATGGASYEQYF
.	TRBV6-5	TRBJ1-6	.	TGTGCCAGCAGCCGCCCCGATGCCGGTTCACCCCTCCACTTT	CASSRPDAGSPLHF
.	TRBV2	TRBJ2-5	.	TGTGCCAGCAGTGAACAGGGTAGAGAGACCCAGTACTTC	CASSEQGRETQYF
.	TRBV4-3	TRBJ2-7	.	TGCGCCAGCAGCCAAGATTACGGGAGTTATTCCTACGAGCAGTACTTC	CASSQDYGSYSYEQYF
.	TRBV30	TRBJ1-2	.	TGTGCCTCCCGGGGGGGTTTGACCACCTTC	CASRGGLTTF
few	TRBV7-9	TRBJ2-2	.	TGTGCCAGCAGCTTTGGCCGGGAGCTGTTTTTT	CASSFGRELFF
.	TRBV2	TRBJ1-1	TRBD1	TGTGCCAGCACGGAGGTTAGGGGGCCTGAAGCTTTCTTT	CASTEVRGPEAFF
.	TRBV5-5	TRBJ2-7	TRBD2	TGTGCCAGCAGCCGGGGGGGTGACGGGTTCTACGAGCAGTACTTC	CASSRGGDGFYEQYF
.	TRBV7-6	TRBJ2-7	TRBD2	TGTGCCAGCAGCTCCCACCTCTTGACTAGCGGGAGGGACGAGCAGTACTTC	CASSSHLLTSGRDEQYF
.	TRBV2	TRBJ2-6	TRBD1	TGTGCCAGCAGTGAAGCGAAAGGGAGCAGGGGGCACTCTGGGGCCAACGTCCTGACTTTC	CASSEAKGSRGHSGANVLTF
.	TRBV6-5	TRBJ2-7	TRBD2	TGTGCCACCCTACTAGCGGGGGCCTACGAGCAGTACTTC	CATLLAGAYEQYF
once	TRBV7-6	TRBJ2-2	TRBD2	TGTGCCAGCAGCTTCGGGACTAGGAACACCGGGGAGCTGTTTTTT	CASSFGTRNTGELFF
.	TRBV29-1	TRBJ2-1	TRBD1	TGCAGCGTTGAGGGGACAGCGAAATCCTACAATGAGCAGTTCTTC	CSVEGTAKSYNEQFF
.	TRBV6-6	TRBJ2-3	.	TGTGCCAGCAGGCCAGAGACTAGCACAGATACGCAGTATTTT	CASRPETSTDTQYF
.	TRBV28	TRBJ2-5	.	TGTGCCAGCAGTTTATTGTCAGGGAACGGCCAAGAGACCCAGTACTTC	CASSLLSGNGQETQYF
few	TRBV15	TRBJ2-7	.	TGTGCCACCAGCAGAGGAGGCGGGGAGCAGTACTTC	CATSRGGGEQYF
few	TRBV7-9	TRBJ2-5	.	TGTGCCAGCAGCTTCGAACAGGAGGGCGAGACCCAGTACTTC	CASSFEQEGETQYF
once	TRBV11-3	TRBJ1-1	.	TGTGCCAGCAGCTCGACAGGACGGGGGAACACTGAAGCTTTCTTT	CASSSTGRGNTEAFF
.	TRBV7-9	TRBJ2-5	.	TGTGCCAGCAGCTTAGCGCTGGCTAGCGATCGGGAGACCCAGTACTTC	CASSLALASDRETQYF
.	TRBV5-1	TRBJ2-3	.	TGCGCCAGCAGCTTGGAATTGGCGAAGCGGACAGATACGCAGTATTTT	CASSLELAKRTDTQYF
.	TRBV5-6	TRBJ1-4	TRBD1	TGTGCCAGCAGCCGCGACAGGGGTAATGAAAAACTGTTTTTT	CASSRDRGNEKLFF
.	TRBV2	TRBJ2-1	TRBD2	TGTGCCAGCAGTGAAGCGCTCCTGGCGGCGGGGGGAGATGAGCAGTTCTTC	CASSEALLAAGGDEQFF
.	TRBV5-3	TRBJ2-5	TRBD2	TGTGCCAGATATTCGGATAGCGGGGGGGCCGGGTACCAAGAGACCCAGTACTTC	CARYSDSGGAGYQETQYF
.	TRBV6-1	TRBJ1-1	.	TGTGCCAGCAGCGACGGGTGGAACACTGAAGCTTTCTTT	CASSDGWNTEAFF
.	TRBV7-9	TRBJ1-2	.	TGTGCCAGCGGCGCGGGTGGAATTTCCTATGGCTACACCTTC	CASGAGGISYGYTF
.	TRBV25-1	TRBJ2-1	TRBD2	TGTGCCAGTCAAATTGCGGGAGGGTACAATGAGCAGTTCTTC	CASQIAGGYNEQFF
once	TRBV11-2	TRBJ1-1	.	TGTGCCAGCAGCTTAGCTCTGAACACTGAAGCTTTCTTT	CASSLALNTEAFF
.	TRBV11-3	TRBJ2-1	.	TGTGCCAGCAGCTTGGGGCGAGCAGGTGAGCAGTTCTTC	CASSLGRAGEQFF
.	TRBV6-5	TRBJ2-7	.	TGTGCCAGCAGTTACTCGTGGGGGGACTCCTACGAGCAGTACTTC	CASSYSWGDSYEQYF
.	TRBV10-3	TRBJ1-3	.	TGTGCCATCAGTGACTACAGCTCTGGAAACACCATATATTTT	CAISDYSSGNTIYF
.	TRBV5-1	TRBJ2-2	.	TGCGCCAGCAGCTTGCAGGGCGGGGAGCTGTTTTTT	CASSLQGGELFF
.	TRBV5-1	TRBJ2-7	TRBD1	TGCGCCAGCAGCGTCGACAGGGGGTCCACCTACGGGCAGTACTTC	CASSVDRGSTYGQYF
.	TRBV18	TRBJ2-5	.	TGTGCCAGCTCACCACCCGGGAAGTACCAAGAGACCCAGTACTTC	CASSPPGKYQETQYF
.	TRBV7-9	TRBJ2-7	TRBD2	TGTGCCAGCAGCAAAGAACCGGGACTAGCTTACGAGCAGTACTTC	CASSKEPGLAYEQYF
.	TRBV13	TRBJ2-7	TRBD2	TGTGCCAGCAGCTTGGCGCCGGGGACTAGCGGAACCTACGAGCAGTACTTC	CASSLAPGTSGTYEQYF
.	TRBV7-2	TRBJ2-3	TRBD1	TGTGCCAGCAGCTTAGGTGGGACAGGGGCAGATACGCAGTATTTT	CASSLGGTGADTQYF
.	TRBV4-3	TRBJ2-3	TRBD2	TGCGCCAGCAGCCAAACTAGCGGGTTAGCCACAGATACGCAGTATTTT	CASSQTSGLATDTQYF
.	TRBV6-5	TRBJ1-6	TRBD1	TGTGCCAGCAGTTCCCGGGACAGGGTAAACTCTTCACCCCTCCACTTT	CASSSRDRVNSSPLHF
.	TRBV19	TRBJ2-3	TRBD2	TGTGCCAGTAGTATTAAAGCGGGAGGGCAGTCAGATACGCAGTATTTT	CASSIKAGGQSDTQYF
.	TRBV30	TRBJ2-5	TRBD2	TGTGCCTGGACGAAGGGACTAGCGGGAAGGGAGCAGTACTTC	CAWTKGLAGREQYF
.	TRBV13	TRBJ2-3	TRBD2	TGTGCCAGCAGACGAGCGGGGGGGCCATCAGATACGCAGTATTTT	CASRRAGGPSDTQYF
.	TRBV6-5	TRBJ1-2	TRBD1	TGTGCCAGCAGACCCGGGACAGGGGTTGGCTACACCTTC	CASRPGTGVGYTF
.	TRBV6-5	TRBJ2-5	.	TGTGCCAGCAGTTACTCGTGGGGAGAAGAGACCCAGTACTTC	CASSYSWGEETQYF
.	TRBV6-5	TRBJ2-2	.	TGTGCCAGCAGTCGAGACACCGGGGAGCTGTTTTTT	CASSRDTGELFF
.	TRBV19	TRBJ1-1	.	TGTGCCAGTAGTATCTCGTCTCAGGGGTTCGCTGAAGCTTTCTTT	CASSISSQGFAEAFF
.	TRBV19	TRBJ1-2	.	TGTGCCAGTAGTATAGATCGACCGAGCACGGGTGGCTACACCTTC	CASSIDRPSTGGYTF
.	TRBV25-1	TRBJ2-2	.	TGTGCCAGCAGTGTGACAGGAGAAACCGGGGAGCTGTTTTTT	CASSVTGETGELFF
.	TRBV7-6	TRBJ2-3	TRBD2	TGTGCCAGCAGCCAGGCGGTTCGGGGGGGCCTCACAGATACGCAGTATTTT	CASSQAVRGGLTDTQYF
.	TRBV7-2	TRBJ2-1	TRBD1	TGTGCCAGCAGACCCTCCGGGACAGGGGGCGTGGGGGTCGTCTTC	CASRPSGTGGVGVVF
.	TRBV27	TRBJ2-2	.	TGTGCCAGCACTTCTTTCCAGGGGTTGAACACCGGGGAGCTGTTTTTT	CASTSFQGLNTGELFF
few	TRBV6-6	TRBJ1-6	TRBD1	TGTGCCAGCGGACAGGGGAATTCACCCCTCCACTTT	CASGQGNSPLHF